This T cell receptor beta chain comes out of a study of blood T cells in healthy people across ages. General observations from the study: In these data, TCR beta diversity tracked strongly with naive T cell percentage. Measured against age, TCR beta diversity per million T cells decreased in a roughly linear manner. More naive CD4+ cells and higher diversity were found in long-lived than in aged donors. No conclusive comparison of naive versus antigen-experienced cells was possible with unsorted PBMCs.

Sample-barcoded 5' priming and a J-beta primer mix drove a second PCR of about 6 to 12 cycles. One entry per CDR3 protein, called by TCRdb with MiXCR from the 5' RACE reads. This table holds about 780,000 distinct CDR3 sequences, about 42% found once. Note on this clonotype: The antigen remains undetermined.

The germline CDR1 and CDR2 sequences are ENHRY and SYGVKD. The CDR3 extends over 13 amino acids. V shed 8 bases and J shed 3 bases, with 11 bases lying between them. The chain joins TRBV10-3 to TRBJ1-5, with D tentatively TRBD1 (5 bases). Sequences were obtained from blood. The sequence came from a man of 80 years or more in good health. The DNA for the CDR3 is TGTGCCATCGGGGGAGGGATCAATCAGCCCCAGCATTTT. Translating it yields CAIGGGINQPQHF.